This is a list of T cell receptor beta chains from one sample in a study of T cell changes during pregnancy in multiple sclerosis. Profiled with immunoSEQ multiplex PCR; TCRdb holds only in-frame clones, not every one. The table includes approximately 37,000 clones, around 94% detected once. The sample in question was peripheral blood, obtained in the third trimester of pregnancy. Every receptor here comes from a female donor with multiple sclerosis, enrolled in a pregnancy study. The CDR3 runs from the conserved cysteine through the conserved F or W. The order of the fields is D gene, J gene, V gene, CDR3 protein. The D gene is left open where the match is weak.

D gene: TRBD1; J gene: TRBJ2-3; V gene: TRBV10-3; CDR3 protein: CAIRSGTGVADTQYF
D gene: -; J gene: TRBJ1-5; V gene: TRBV19; CDR3 protein: CASKPTSWVGSGGNSNQPQHF
D gene: TRBD2; J gene: TRBJ2-7; V gene: TRBV28; CDR3 protein: CASSSSGTSGREQYF
D gene: -; J gene: TRBJ1-2; V gene: TRBV7-8; CDR3 protein: CASSLAPGGYGYTF
D gene: TRBD1; J gene: TRBJ1-6; V gene: TRBV13; CDR3 protein: CASSLYPGTGDSPLHF
D gene: TRBD2; J gene: TRBJ2-1; V gene: TRBV11-2; CDR3 protein: CASGRGLQFF
D gene: -; J gene: TRBJ2-3; V gene: TRBV6-4; CDR3 protein: CASSEGSGGDTQYF
D gene: -; J gene: TRBJ1-2; V gene: TRBV27; CDR3 protein: CASSLLRQSHHYGYTF
D gene: -; J gene: TRBJ2-7; V gene: TRBV14; CDR3 protein: CASSQGLRISYEQYF
D gene: TRBD1; J gene: TRBJ1-5; V gene: TRBV5-4; CDR3 protein: CASSLGTGSNQPQHF
D gene: -; J gene: TRBJ2-3; V gene: TRBV29-1; CDR3 protein: CSCGGTDTQYF
D gene: -; J gene: TRBJ2-3; V gene: TRBV5-1; CDR3 protein: CASSIQADTQYF
D gene: -; J gene: TRBJ2-6; V gene: TRBV5-4; CDR3 protein: CASSLFRDSGANVLTF
D gene: -; J gene: TRBJ2-3; V gene: TRBV13; CDR3 protein: CASSLYTDTQYF
D gene: -; J gene: TRBJ2-2; V gene: TRBV6-4; CDR3 protein: CASSAQSNTGELFF
D gene: -; J gene: TRBJ1-2; V gene: TRBV6-1; CDR3 protein: CASNNWGEGEYGYTF
D gene: TRBD1; J gene: TRBJ2-3; V gene: TRBV6-5; CDR3 protein: CASTQRGRTDTQYF
D gene: TRBD1; J gene: TRBJ2-7; V gene: TRBV19; CDR3 protein: CASSIARPGQGYEQYF